The rows below give T cell receptor beta chains drawn from one sample of a study of blood T cell repertoires in COVID-19. TCRdb keeps only in-frame clones here, not all; method: immunoSEQ multiplex PCR. Of around 150,000 clones in the sample, around 80% were seen once. Sequenced sample: peripheral blood. The receptors shown here come from a human donor in a cohort sampled during active COVID-19. The CDR3 runs from the conserved cysteine through the conserved F or W. The D gene is left open where the match is weak. Only part of the rows carry a size: once, few, many, or a class if the clone is expanded.

>TRBJ1-1|TRBV9|-|-
TGTGCCAGCAGCCCCGGACTTCCGAACACTGAAGCTTTCTTT
CASSPGLPNTEAFF
>TRBJ2-1|TRBV6-1|TRBD2|-
TGTGCCAGCAGTGGTCTAGCGGGGGGCACCTACAATGAGCAGTTCTTC
CASSGLAGGTYNEQFF
>TRBJ2-7|TRBV3-1/TRBV3-2|-|-
TGTGCCAGCAGCCAAGAACCAGGGGCCTACGAGCAGTACTTC
CASSQEPGAYEQYF
>TRBJ2-5|TRBV4-1|TRBD1|-
TGCGCCAGCAGCCGTGGGGACAGGAGAGGGGAAGAGACCCAGTACTTC
CASSRGDRRGEETQYF
>TRBJ2-7|TRBV5-1|TRBD1|-
TGCGCCAGCAGCTTGGGACAGGGTCGGGGCGAGCAGTACTTC
CASSLGQGRGEQYF
>TRBJ2-3|TRBV9|TRBD2|-
TGTGCCAGCAGCGTAGGGGGAACTAGCGGCTCTAGCACAGATACGCAGTATTTT
CASSVGGTSGSSTDTQYF
>TRBJ1-2|TRBV19|-|-
TGTGCCAGTAGTACCGTCGACACCAACTATGGCTACACCTTC
CASSTVDTNYGYTF
>TRBJ1-5|TRBV20-1|TRBD1|-
TGCAGTGCTAGTACAGGGGGCCGGAATCAGCCCCAGCATTTT
CSASTGGRNQPQHF
>TRBJ2-3|TRBV20-1|-|once
TGCAGTGCTAGTGCCGTGGCGGGGTCGCCAGATACGCAGTATTTT
CSASAVAGSPDTQYF
>TRBJ1-2|TRBV30|TRBD1|-
TGTGCCTGGCACCGGGACAGGACCCGTCGTTATGGCTACACCTTC
CAWHRDRTRRYGYTF
>TRBJ2-7|TRBV6-5|-|-
TGTGCCAGCAGTTACACTCCGACAGGCTACGAGCAGTACTTC
CASSYTPTGYEQYF
>TRBJ2-7|TRBV4-1|-|-
TGCGCCAGCAGCCAAGGGGGACTCAGCTCCTACGAGCAGTACTTC
CASSQGGLSSYEQYF
>TRBJ1-2|TRBV5-1|-|-
TGCGCCAGCACCACAGGGCCTGTGAACAACTATGGCTACACCTTC
CASTTGPVNNYGYTF
>TRBJ2-7|TRBV6-5|-|-
TGTGCCAGCGGGCGGGACGAGCAGTACTTC
CASGRDEQYF
>TRBJ2-5|TRBV19|-|-
TGTGCCAGTAGTTACAGAGCTCAAGAGACCCAGTACTTC
CASSYRAQETQYF
>TRBJ1-1|TRBV9|-|-
TGTGCCAGCAGCGTAAAGGGTGGAAGGGGCACTGAAGCTTTCTTT
CASSVKGGRGTEAFF
>TRBJ1-3|TRBV27|-|-
TGTGCCAGTCCAGGGGAAGGGTCTGGAAACACCATATATTTT
CASPGEGSGNTIYF
>TRBJ1-1|TRBV29-1|TRBD1|-
TGCAGCGTCGCAGGGACAGGAGAGGTGGGGAACACTGAAGCTTTCTTT
CSVAGTGEVGNTEAFF
>TRBJ2-2|TRBV25-1|-|-
TGTGCCAGCTCTCGGGACATAGGTGGGGAGCTGTTTTTT
CASSRDIGGELFF
>TRBJ1-1|TRBV19|-|few
TGTGCCAGTAGACTACAGGGAGAACCTGAAGCTTTCTTT
CASRLQGEPEAFF
>TRBJ2-2|TRBV5-1|-|-
TGCGCCAGCAGTTATCAGGGAGGGAACACCGGGGAGCTGTTTTTT
CASSYQGGNTGELFF
>TRBJ2-7|TRBV7-6|TRBD2|once
TGTGCCAGTTCTCCCGGGACTACACGGGGCAAACTCTACGAGCAGTACTTC
CASSPGTTRGKLYEQYF
>TRBJ2-2|TRBV11-2|-|-
TGTGCCAGCAGCTTACTGCGGCCGCCCGGGGAGCTGTTTTTT
CASSLLRPPGELFF
>TRBJ1-1|TRBV6-5|-|-
TGTGCCAGCACCGACTTCTTAGGCACTGAAGCTTTCTTT
CASTDFLGTEAFF
>TRBJ2-7|TRBV27|TRBD1|-
TGTGCCAGCAGTTTCGGGGGACAGGGGTGGACTAGCGAGCAGTACTTC
CASSFGGQGWTSEQYF
>TRBJ2-2|TRBV13|-|-
TGTGCCAGCAGCTTAGGGTGGGCCACCGGGGAGCTGTTTTTT
CASSLGWATGELFF
>TRBJ2-2|TRBV13|TRBD2|-
TGTGCCAGCAGCTTACTAGCGGGGGGAAACACCGGGGAGCTGTTTTTT
CASSLLAGGNTGELFF
>TRBJ2-2|TRBV7-6|-|-
TGTGCCAGCAGCTGGGGTGGGGGAAACAGGGACACCGGGGAGCTGTTTTTT
CASSWGGGNRDTGELFF
>TRBJ1-2|TRBV9|-|-
TGTGCCAGCAGCGTAGACAAGGGGCGGTATGGCTACACCTTC
CASSVDKGRYGYTF
>TRBJ1-3|TRBV9|-|-
TGTGCCAGCAGCGACCGGACAGCTGGAAACACCATATATTTT
CASSDRTAGNTIYF
>TRBJ2-5|TRBV5-8|TRBD2|-
TGTGCCAGCAGTCCTGGACTAGCGGGGCGCGGGGAGACCCAGTACTTC
CASSPGLAGRGETQYF
>TRBJ2-7|TRBV5-3|TRBD1|-
TGTGCCAGAAGCCCAAAAGCCAGGACAGGGATGTTCTACGAGCAGTACTTC
CARSPKARTGMFYEQYF
>TRBJ1-1|TRBV27|-|-
TGTGCCAGCAGTTTTACTCGGTTTTCCGGCACTGAAGCTTTCTTT
CASSFTRFSGTEAFF
>TRBJ1-1|TRBV6-2/TRBV6-3|-|-
TGTGCCAGCAGTTTGACCAACCACTGGACAGAGAAAAACACTGAAGCTTTCTTT
CASSLTNHWTEKNTEAFF
>TRBJ1-2|TRBV5-4|-|-
TGTGCCAGCTCCCCCGGGTGGGAGGTAGCTAACTATGGCTACACCTTC
CASSPGWEVANYGYTF
>TRBJ1-2|TRBV11-3|-|-
TGTGCCAGCAGCTTAGAGGTCCGCGAAAACTATGGCTACACCTTC
CASSLEVRENYGYTF
>TRBJ2-1|TRBV2|TRBD2|-
TGTGCCAGCAGTGAATTGGCCAGCGGGGGCGGGTGGCAGTTCTTC
CASSELASGGGWQFF
>TRBJ1-1|TRBV6-6|-|-
TGTGCCAGCGCCTACCCAACGGGAAAGCCTGAAGCTTTCTTT
CASAYPTGKPEAFF
>TRBJ1-4|TRBV7-9|-|-
TGTGCCAGCAGTTCCGTAGGGGCTAATGAAAAACTGTTTTTT
CASSSVGANEKLFF
>TRBJ2-3|TRBV7-2|TRBD2|few
TGTGCCAGCAGCGCCCGACTAGCGGGGGGCACAGATACGCAGTATTTT
CASSARLAGGTDTQYF
>TRBJ2-5|TRBV29-1|-|once
TGCAGCGCCCAGTCAGGGGGGTCGGGGGAGACCCAGTACTTC
CSAQSGGSGETQYF
>TRBJ2-3|TRBV10-2|-|-
TGCGCCAGCAGTGAGAGTCAGGCCTTCACAGATACGCAGTATTTT
CASSESQAFTDTQYF
>TRBJ2-5|TRBV9|TRBD2|-
TGTGCCAGCAGCCCTCGGGGGGGCCGGGAGACCCAGTACTTC
CASSPRGGRETQYF
>TRBJ2-2|TRBV7-2|-|-
TGTGCCAGCAGCTTACGGGGGGCGGGGACCGGGGAGCTGTTTTTT
CASSLRGAGTGELFF
>TRBJ1-1|TRBV4-3|-|-
TGCGCCAGCAGATACTCCGGGAACACTGAAGCTTTCTTT
CASRYSGNTEAFF
>TRBJ2-5|TRBV7-9|-|few
TGTGCCAGCAGCTCAGGGGGACTAGGGTCGGGAGAGACCCAGTACTTC
CASSSGGLGSGETQYF
>TRBJ2-5|TRBV11-2|-|-
TGTGCCAGCAGCTTACGGCGACGGGGTTTACAGACCCAGTACTTC
CASSLRRRGLQTQYF
>TRBJ1-5|TRBV6-5|TRBD1|-
TGTGCCAGCAGTAGACAGGGGGAGTCAAATCAGCCCCAGCATTTT
CASSRQGESNQPQHF
>TRBJ2-1|TRBV11-1|-|-
TGTGCCAGCAGCTCCCCGGGGTCCCTGAGTCGGTTCTTC
CASSSPGSLSRFF
>TRBJ1-3|TRBV29-1|-|-
TGCAGCGTGATACAAGTCGGGAACACCATATATTTT
CSVIQVGNTIYF
>TRBJ2-5|TRBV11-3|TRBD2|-
TGTGCCAGCAGCCCCAGTCTGAGCGGGGGCCAAGAGACCCAGTACTTC
CASSPSLSGGQETQYF
>TRBJ2-2|TRBV3-1/TRBV3-2|-|-
TGTGCCAGCAGCCAAGAACCTGAGCGTTCAAGCGCCGGGGAGCTGTTTTTT
CASSQEPERSSAGELFF
>TRBJ1-2|TRBV20-1|TRBD1|-
TGCAGTGCTAGTCTAGGACAGGGGGCTAACTATGGCTACACCTTC
CSASLGQGANYGYTF